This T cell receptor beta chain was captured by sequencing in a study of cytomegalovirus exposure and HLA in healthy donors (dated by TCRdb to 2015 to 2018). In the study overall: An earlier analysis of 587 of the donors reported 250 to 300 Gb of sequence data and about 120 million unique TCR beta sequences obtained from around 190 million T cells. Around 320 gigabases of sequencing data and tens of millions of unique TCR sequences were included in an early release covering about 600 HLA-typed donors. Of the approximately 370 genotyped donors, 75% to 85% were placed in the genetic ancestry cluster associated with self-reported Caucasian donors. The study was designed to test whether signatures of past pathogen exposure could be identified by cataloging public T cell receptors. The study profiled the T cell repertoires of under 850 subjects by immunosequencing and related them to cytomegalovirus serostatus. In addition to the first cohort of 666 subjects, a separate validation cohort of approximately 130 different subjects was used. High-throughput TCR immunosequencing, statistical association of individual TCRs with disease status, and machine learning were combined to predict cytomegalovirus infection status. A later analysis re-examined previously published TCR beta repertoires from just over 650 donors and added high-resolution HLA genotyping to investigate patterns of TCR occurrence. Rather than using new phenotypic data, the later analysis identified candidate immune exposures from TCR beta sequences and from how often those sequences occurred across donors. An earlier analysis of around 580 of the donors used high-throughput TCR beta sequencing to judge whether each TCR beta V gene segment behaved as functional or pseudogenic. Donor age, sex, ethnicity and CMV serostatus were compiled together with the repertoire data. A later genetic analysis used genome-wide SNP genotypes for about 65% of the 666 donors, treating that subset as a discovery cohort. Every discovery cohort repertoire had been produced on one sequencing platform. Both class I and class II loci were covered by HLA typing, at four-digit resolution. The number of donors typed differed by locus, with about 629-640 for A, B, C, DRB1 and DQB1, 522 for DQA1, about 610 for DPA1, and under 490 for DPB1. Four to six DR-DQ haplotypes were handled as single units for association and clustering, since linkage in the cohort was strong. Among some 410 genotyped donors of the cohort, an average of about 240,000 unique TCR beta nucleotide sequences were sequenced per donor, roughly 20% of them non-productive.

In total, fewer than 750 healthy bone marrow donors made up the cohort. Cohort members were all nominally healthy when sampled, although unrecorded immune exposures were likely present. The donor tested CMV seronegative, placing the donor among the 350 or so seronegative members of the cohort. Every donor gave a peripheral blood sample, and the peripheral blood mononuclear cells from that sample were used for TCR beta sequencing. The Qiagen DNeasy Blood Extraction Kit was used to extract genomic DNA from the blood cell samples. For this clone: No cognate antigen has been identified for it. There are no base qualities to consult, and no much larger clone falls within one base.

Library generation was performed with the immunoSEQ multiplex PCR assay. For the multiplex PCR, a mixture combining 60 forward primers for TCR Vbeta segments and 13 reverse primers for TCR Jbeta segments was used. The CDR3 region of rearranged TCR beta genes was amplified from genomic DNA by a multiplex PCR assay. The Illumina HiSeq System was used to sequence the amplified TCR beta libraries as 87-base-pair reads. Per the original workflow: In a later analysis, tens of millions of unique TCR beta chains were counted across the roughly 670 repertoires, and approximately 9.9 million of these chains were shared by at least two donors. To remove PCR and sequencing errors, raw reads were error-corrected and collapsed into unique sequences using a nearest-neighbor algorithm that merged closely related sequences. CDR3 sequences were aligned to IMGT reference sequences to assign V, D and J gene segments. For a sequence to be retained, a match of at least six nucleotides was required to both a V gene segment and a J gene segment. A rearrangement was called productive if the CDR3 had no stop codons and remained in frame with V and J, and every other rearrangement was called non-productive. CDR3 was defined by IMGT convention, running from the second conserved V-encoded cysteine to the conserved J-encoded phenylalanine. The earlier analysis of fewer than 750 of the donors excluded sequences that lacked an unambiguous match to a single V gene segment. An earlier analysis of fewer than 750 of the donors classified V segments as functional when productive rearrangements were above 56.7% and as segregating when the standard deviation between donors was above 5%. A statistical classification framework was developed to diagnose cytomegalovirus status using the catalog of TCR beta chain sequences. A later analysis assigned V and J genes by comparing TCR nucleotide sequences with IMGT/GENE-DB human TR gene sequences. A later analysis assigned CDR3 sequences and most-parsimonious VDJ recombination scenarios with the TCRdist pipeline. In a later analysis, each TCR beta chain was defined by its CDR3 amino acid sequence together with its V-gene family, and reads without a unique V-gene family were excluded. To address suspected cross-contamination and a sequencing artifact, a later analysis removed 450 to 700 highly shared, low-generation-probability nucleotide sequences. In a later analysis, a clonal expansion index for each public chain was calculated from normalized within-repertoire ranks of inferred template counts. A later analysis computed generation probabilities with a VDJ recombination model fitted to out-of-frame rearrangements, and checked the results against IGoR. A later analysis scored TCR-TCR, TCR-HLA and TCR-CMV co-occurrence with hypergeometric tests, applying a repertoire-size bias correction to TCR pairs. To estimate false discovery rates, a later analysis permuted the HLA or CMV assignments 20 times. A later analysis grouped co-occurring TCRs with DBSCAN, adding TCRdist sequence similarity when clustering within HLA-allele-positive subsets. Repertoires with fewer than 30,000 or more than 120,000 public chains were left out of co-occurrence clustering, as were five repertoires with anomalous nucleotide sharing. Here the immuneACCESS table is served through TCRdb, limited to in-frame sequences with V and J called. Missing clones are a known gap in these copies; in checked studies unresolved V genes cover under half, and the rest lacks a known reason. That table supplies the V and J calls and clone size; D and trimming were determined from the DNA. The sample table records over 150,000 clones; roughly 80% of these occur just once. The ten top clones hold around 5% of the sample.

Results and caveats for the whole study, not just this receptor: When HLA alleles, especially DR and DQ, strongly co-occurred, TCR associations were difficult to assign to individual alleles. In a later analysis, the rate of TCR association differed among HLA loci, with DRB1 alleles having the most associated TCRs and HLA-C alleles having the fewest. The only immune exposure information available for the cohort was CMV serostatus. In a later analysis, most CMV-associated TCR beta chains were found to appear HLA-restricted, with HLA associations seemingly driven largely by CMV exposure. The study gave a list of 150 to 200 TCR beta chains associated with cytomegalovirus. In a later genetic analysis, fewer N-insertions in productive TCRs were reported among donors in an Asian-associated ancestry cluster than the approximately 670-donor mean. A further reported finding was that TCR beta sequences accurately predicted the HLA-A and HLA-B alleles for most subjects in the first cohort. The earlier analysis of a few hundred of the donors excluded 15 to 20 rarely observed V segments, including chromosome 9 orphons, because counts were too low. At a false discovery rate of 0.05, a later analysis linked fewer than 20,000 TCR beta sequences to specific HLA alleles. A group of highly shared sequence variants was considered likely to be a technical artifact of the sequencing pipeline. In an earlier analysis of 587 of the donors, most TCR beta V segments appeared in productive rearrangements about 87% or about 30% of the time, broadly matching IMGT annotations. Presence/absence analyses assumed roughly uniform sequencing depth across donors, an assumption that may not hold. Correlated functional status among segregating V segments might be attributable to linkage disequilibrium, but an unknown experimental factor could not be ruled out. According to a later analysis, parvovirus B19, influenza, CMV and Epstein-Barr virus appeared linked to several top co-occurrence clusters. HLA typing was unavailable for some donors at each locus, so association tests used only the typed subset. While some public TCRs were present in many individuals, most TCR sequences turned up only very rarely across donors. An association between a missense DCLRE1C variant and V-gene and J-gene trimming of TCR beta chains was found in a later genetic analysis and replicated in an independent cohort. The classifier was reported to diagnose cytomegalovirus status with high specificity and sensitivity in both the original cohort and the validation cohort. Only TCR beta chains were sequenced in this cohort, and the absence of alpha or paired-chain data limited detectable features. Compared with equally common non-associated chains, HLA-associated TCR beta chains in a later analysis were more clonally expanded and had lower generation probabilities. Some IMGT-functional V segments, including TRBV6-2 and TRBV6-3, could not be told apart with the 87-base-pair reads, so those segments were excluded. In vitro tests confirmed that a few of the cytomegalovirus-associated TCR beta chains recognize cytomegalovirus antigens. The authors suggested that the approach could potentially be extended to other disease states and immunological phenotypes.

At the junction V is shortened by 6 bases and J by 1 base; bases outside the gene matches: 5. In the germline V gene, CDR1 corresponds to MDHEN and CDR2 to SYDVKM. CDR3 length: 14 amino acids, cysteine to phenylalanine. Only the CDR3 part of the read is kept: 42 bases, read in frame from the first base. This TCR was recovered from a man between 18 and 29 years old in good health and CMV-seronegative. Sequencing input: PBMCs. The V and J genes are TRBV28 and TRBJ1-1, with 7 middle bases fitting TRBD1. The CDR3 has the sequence CASSFDRENTEAFF. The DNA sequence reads TGTGCCAGCAGCTTCGACAGGGAGAACACTGAAGCTTTCTTT.